These 12 T cell receptor beta chains originate from one sample sequenced in a study of cytomegalovirus exposure and HLA in healthy donors. Primers for the PCR totalled 60 Vbeta and 13 Jbeta. Sequenced by immunoSEQ multiplex PCR; TCRdb stores in-frame clones only, minus some. Seen here are nearly 95,000 clones, about four fifths observed once, and the top ten hold around 3.8%. The sequenced material came from PBMCs. The receptors originated from a woman aged 40 to 55 in good health and CMV-seronegative.

This clone was seen only once. One junction end disagrees with the germline gene, perhaps due to a read error. This chain uses TRBV6-5 with TRBJ1-2; 10 nucleotides align to TRBD1. This CDR3 spans 15 amino acids. From germline, CDR1 is MNHEY and CDR2 SVGAGI. The CDR3 DNA reads as TGTGCCAGCAGTTACGGGGGACAGGGGCGGTATGGCTACCCCTTC. This codes for CASSYGGQGRYGYPF.

The chain carries TRBV7-6 and TRBJ2-7; D remains unclear. V gave up 1 base and J gave up 6 bases, with 10 bases separating them. CDR3 length: 13 residues. The germline CDR1 and CDR2 sequences are SGHVS and FNYEAQ. In DNA, the CDR3 is TGTGCCAGCAGCTTAGTTAACCTCGGCGAGCAGTACTTC. This codes for CASSLVNLGEQYF.

The chain links TRBV7-3 to TRBJ2-1; 10 bases agree with TRBD1. V gave up 2 bases and J gave up 4 bases; unmatched junction bases: 11. The germline CDR1 and CDR2 sequences are SGHTA and FQGTGA. The CDR3 totals 18 residues. The CDR3 DNA reads TGTGCCAGCAGCTTAGGGATAAGACAGGGGGCGCGTTACAATGAGCAGTTCTTC. It yields the protein CASSLGIRQGARYNEQFF.

The chain employs TRBV6-5 and TRBJ1-6, with 7 bases identical to TRBD1. CDR1 MNHEY and CDR2 SVGAGI come from the germline V gene. J lost 5 bases, V lost 0 bases, and 4 bases had no gene match. CDR3 length: 16 amino acids. CDR3: CASSYSGGQNNSPLHF. DNA for the CDR3: TGTGCCAGCAGTTACTCGGGGGGACAGAATAATTCACCCCTCCACTTT.

The chain links TRBV6-1 to TRBJ2-1; no definite D call. This CDR3 spans 14 amino acids. Germline V gene lookup returns CDR1 MNHNS and CDR2 SASEGT. The V end was cut by 5 bases, the J end by 3 bases, with 11 bases between. The CDR3 DNA is TGTGCCAGCAGTTTCCATGTCAACTACAATGAGCAGTTCTTC. This encodes CASSFHVNYNEQFF.

The V call is TRBV9, the J call TRBJ2-7; TRBD2 aligns across 8 bases. CDR3 length: 17 residues. V dropped 4 bases and J dropped 0; count of bases not matched to a gene: 12. Germline V CDR1 and CDR2: SGDLS, YYNGEE. The CDR3, as DNA: TGTGCCAGCAGCCCAGGCCTTCTAGCGGGCCCCTCCTACGAGCAGTACTTC. As protein: CASSPGLLAGPSYEQYF.

The rearrangement uses TRBV28 and TRBJ1-3; no firm D call. Trimming shortened V by 7 bases and J by 0 bases, and 16 bases separated the two germline ends. Per germline, CDR1 MDHEN and CDR2 SYDVKM. This CDR3 contains 16 residues. CDR3 sequence reads: CASTIGGRLSGNTIYF. The CDR3 nucleotides are TGTGCCAGCACCATTGGTGGCAGGCTCTCTGGAAACACCATATATTTT.

This chain links TRBV6-1 with TRBJ2-7; possible D gene TRBD2, 6 bases. CDR1 MNHNS and CDR2 SASEGT come from the germline V gene. This CDR3 spans 10 amino acids. Trimming stripped 7 bases from V and 6 bases from J, with 7 bases between. CDR3 coding DNA: TGTGCCAGCAACGGGGGCGAGCAGTACTTC. Protein: CASNGGEQYF.

V and J are TRBV5-1 and TRBJ1-5, with D tentatively TRBD1 (5 bases). The V gene's germline CDR1 is SGHRS and CDR2 YFSETQ. The CDR3 is made up of 13 amino acids. Trimming left V 4 bases short and J 4 bases short, with 9 bases between. CDR3 sequence (DNA): TGCGCCAGCAGCACGGGACTAAATCAGCCCCAGCATTTT. Protein sequence: CASSTGLNQPQHF. The full variable domain, completed using reference TRBV5-1 and TRBJ1-5, is KAGVTQTPRYLIKTRGQQVTLSCSPISGHRSVSWYQQTPGQGLQFLFEYFSETQRNKGNFPGRFSGRQFSNSRSEMNVSTLELGDSALYLCASSTGLNQPQHFGDGTRLSIL.

This chain joins TRBV4-1 and TRBJ2-7; TRBD2 matches at 9 bases. The CDR3 contains 19 residues. The V gene's germline CDR1 is MGHRA and CDR2 YSYEKL. V lost 0 bases to trimming and J lost 3 bases; unmatched junction nucleotides: 15. The CDR3 nucleotides are TGCGCCAGCAGCCAAGATATCCCCGCTAGCGGGGTGAATCACTACGAGCAGTACTTC. Protein product: CASSQDIPASGVNHYEQYF.

The V gene is TRBV5-1, the J gene TRBJ1-3; D is unresolved. Germline V gene sequence: CDR1 SGHRS, CDR2 YFSETQ. V was cut by 0 bases and J by 2 bases, with 12 bases left in between. The CDR3 runs to 16 residues. This CDR3 reads CASSLAGRTAGNTIYF. In DNA form, the CDR3 reads TGCGCCAGCAGCTTGGCAGGCAGGACTGCTGGAAACACCATATATTTT.

The chain recombines TRBV30 with TRBJ2-5, with D perhaps matching TRBD2 (6 bases). The V end lost 4 bases, the J end lost 9 bases, and 24 bases lay between the germline ends. The V gene's germline CDR1 is GTSNPN and CDR2 SVGIG (reference sequence). The CDR3 has 15 residues. The CDR3 DNA sequence: TGTGCCTGGATCCCCGGCGGGACTGACATTGCGGCCCAGTACTTC. This sequence encodes CAWIPGGTDIAAQYF.